Below, 24 T cell receptor beta chains from the same sample are listed, as sequenced in a study of cytomegalovirus exposure and HLA in healthy donors. Primers: 60 Vbeta forward and 13 Jbeta reverse. Generated by immunoSEQ multiplex PCR, the TCRdb table keeps only in-frame clones and is missing some. Of hundreds of thousands of clones in the sample, about four fifths were seen once. The sequencing sample was made of PBMCs. These TCRs come from a middle-aged man in good health and CMV-seropositive.

The table lists this clone with a count of one. V is TRBV2 and J is TRBJ1-5; TRBD1 matches 11 bases. Germline CDR1 reads SNHLY; CDR2 reads FYNNEI. The V and J ends lost 6 bases and 4 bases, in that order; junction bases with no gene match: 5. This CDR3 is 15 amino acids long. CDR3 in amino acids: CASRAGTGGNQPQHF. CDR3 bases: TGTGCCAGCAGGGCTGGGACAGGGGGAAATCAGCCCCAGCATTTT.

The chain couples TRBV15 to TRBJ1-5; possible D gene TRBD1, 5 bases. The CDR3 runs to 13 residues. V lost 8 bases to trimming and J lost 5 bases, with 13 bases between them. Germline loops: CDR1 LNHNV, CDR2 YYDKDF (reference sequence). The CDR3 is CATEDRPDQPQHF. Written as DNA, the CDR3 is TGTGCCACCGAAGACAGACCCGATCAGCCCCAGCATTTT.

V usage is TRBV27 and J usage is TRBJ1-6; no clear D gene. The germline gives CDR1 MNHEY, CDR2 SMNVEV (reference sequence). The CDR3 is made up of 15 amino acids. V gave up 1 base and J gave up 6 bases, with 10 bases separating them. The CDR3, as DNA: TGTGCCAGCAGTTTATTCCTGAGGGCTAATTCACCCCTCCACTTT. As protein: CASSLFLRANSPLHF.

This chain connects TRBV29-1 to TRBJ2-1, with no clear D. V gave up 3 bases and J gave up 4 bases, with 16 bases separating them. The CDR3 consists of 15 residues. Per germline, CDR1 SQVTM and CDR2 ANQGSEA. CDR3 region: CSVEQRDSTYNEQFF. The CDR3 bases are TGCAGCGTTGAGCAACGTGACTCGACTTACAATGAGCAGTTCTTC.

The chain carries TRBV28 and TRBJ2-2, with TRBD2 matching 7 bases. V lost 4 bases, J lost 6 bases, and 5 bases stayed unmatched. CDR3 length: 14 amino acids. From germline, CDR1 is MDHEN and CDR2 SYDVKM. The CDR3 region has the DNA TGTGCCAGCAGTTGGGGGGGGAAGGCCGGGGAGCTGTTTTTT. This encodes CASSWGGKAGELFF.

The chain employs TRBV18 and TRBJ2-5; the match to TRBD1 covers 8 bases. CDR1 and CDR2 from the germline V gene are KGHSH and LQKENI. The CDR3 contains 15 residues. Trimming at V came to 3 bases and at J to 4 bases, leaving 7 bases not matched to a gene. The CDR3 coding sequence is TGTGCCAGCTCACCTTCGGGACAGGTCCGAGAGACCCAGTACTTC. Amino acid sequence: CASSPSGQVRETQYF.

V gene TRBV25-1 combines with J gene TRBJ2-1; no clear D. Per germline, CDR1 MGHDK and CDR2 SYGVNS. The CDR3 length is 14 residues. Trimming took off 4 bases at V and 7 bases at J, with 14 bases between the two ends. CDR3 sequence (DNA): TGTGCCAGCAGTGTGTACTCCCCCTCGAATGAGCAGTTCTTC. Protein product: CASSVYSPSNEQFF.

Only a few counts were recorded for this clone. The V and J genes are TRBV5-4 and TRBJ2-5; D is possibly TRBD2 (6 bases). The CDR3 sequence is 11 residues long. CDR1 is SGHNT and CDR2 is YYREEE in the germline V gene (reference sequence). The V end was cut by 4 bases, the J end by 7 bases, with 8 bases between. The DNA for the CDR3 is TGTGCCAGCAGCGAAGCGGGGACCCAGTACTTC. Translating it yields CASSEAGTQYF.

This clone was observed a handful of times. The V call is TRBV10-3, the J call TRBJ2-3, with 9 bases fitting TRBD1. V was pared by 5 bases and J by 1 base, with 4 bases of the junction left unmatched. Germline-derived CDR1 and CDR2 are ENHRY and SYGVKD. The CDR3 extends over 15 amino acids. CDR3 amino acids: CAISTGGGGTDTQYF. In DNA form, the CDR3 reads TGTGCCATCAGTACAGGGGGCGGTGGCACAGATACGCAGTATTTT.

The chain carries TRBV6-5 and TRBJ2-1, with D tentatively TRBD2 (5 bases). The germline V and J ends were trimmed by 0 bases and 0 bases, with 9 bases remaining between them. Looked up from germline, CDR1 is MNHEY and CDR2 is SVGAGI. This CDR3 is built from 16 residues. The CDR3 sequence: CASSYSEAGSYNEQFF. As DNA, the CDR3 is TGTGCCAGCAGTTACTCGGAGGCAGGCTCCTACAATGAGCAGTTCTTC.

The gene calls are TRBV19 and TRBJ1-2, with D perhaps matching TRBD1 (6 bases). The CDR3 totals 14 residues. Trimming shortened V by 1 base and J by 2 bases, and 8 bases separated the two germline ends. CDR1 is LNHDA, CDR2 SQIVND, per germline (reference sequence). CDR3 amino acids: CASSIATGNYGYTF. The CDR3 DNA reads as TGTGCCAGTAGTATAGCGACAGGAAACTATGGCTACACCTTC.

This chain connects TRBV5-4 to TRBJ2-7, with D maybe TRBD2 (6 bases). The CDR3 length is 14 residues. Looked up from germline, CDR1 is SGHNT and CDR2 is YYREEE (reference sequence). Trimming stripped 4 bases from V and 7 bases from J, with 18 bases between. CDR3 DNA sequence: TGTGCCAGCAGCCCCGGACAAGACGGGGGTGAGCAGTACTTC. This translates into CASSPGQDGGEQYF.

This clone was seen a handful of times. V gene TRBV5-1 combines with J gene TRBJ1-4; TRBD1 agrees at 7 bases. CDR1 is SGHRS and CDR2 is YFSETQ in the germline V gene. Trimming took 0 bases from V and 7 from J; bases not matched to a gene: 3. The CDR3 has 14 residues. CDR3 in amino acids: CASSLAGGLEKLFF. In nucleotides, the CDR3 is TGCGCCAGCAGCTTGGCAGGGGGACTTGAAAAACTGTTTTTT.

This chain joins TRBV11-3 and TRBJ2-7; weak D call: TRBD1 (6 bases). CDR1 is SGHNT, CDR2 YENEEA, per germline. V was trimmed by 3 bases and J by 6 bases, leaving 15 bases between them. The CDR3 spans 14 residues. CDR3 residues: CASSFTGSSGEQYV. The CDR3 region has the DNA TGTGCCAGCAGCTTCACAGGGAGTTCTGGCGAGCAGTACGTC.

J is TRBJ2-3 and V is TRBV5-4; 7 nucleotides align to TRBD2. This CDR3 is 16 amino acids long. Germline CDR1 and CDR2: SGHNT and YYREEE (reference sequence). The V segment lost 2 bases and the J segment 0 bases; nucleotides outside the gene matches: 6. The CDR3 nucleotides read TGTGCCAGCAGCTTAAAGCTAGCGGAAAGCACAGATACGCAGTATTTT. Its translation: CASSLKLAESTDTQYF.

The chain employs TRBV27 and TRBJ2-3, with 7 bases aligning to TRBD1. The CDR3 length is 15 residues. The germline CDR1 and CDR2 sequences are MNHEY and SMNVEV (reference sequence). V was clipped by 6 bases and J by 0 bases; unmatched bases: 6. CDR3 sequence reads: CASRPTGKSTDTQYF. CDR3 coding DNA: TGTGCCAGCAGGCCGACAGGGAAAAGCACAGATACGCAGTATTTT.

The J gene is TRBJ2-1, the V gene TRBV27, with 9 positions matching TRBD2. Trimming at V came to 6 bases and at J to 4 bases, leaving 4 bases not matched to a gene. CDR1 is MNHEY, CDR2 SMNVEV, per germline (reference sequence). The CDR3 length is 14 residues. The chain's CDR3 is CASRGLAPYNEQFF. The CDR3 bases are TGTGCCAGCAGAGGACTAGCGCCGTACAATGAGCAGTTCTTC.

This clone was detected a few times. The gene calls are TRBV29-1 and TRBJ2-7; TRBD1 matches at 9 bases. This CDR3 is 12 amino acids long. The ends lost 5 bases at V and 5 bases at J; junction bases unmatched: 4. Germline-derived CDR1 and CDR2 are SQVTM and ANQGSEA. CDR3 residues: CSVPGTGNEQYF. The CDR3, as DNA: TGCAGCGTTCCCGGGACAGGGAACGAGCAGTACTTC.

The CDR3: CASTRGEGLYAGTF. The CDR3 coding sequence is TGTGCCAGCACCAGGGGGGAAGGACTTTACGCGGGCACCTTC. This chain links TRBV7-2 with TRBJ1-2; TRBD1 matches 7 bases. The CDR3 is 14 amino acids. In germline, CDR1 is SGHTA, CDR2 FQGNSA. J was trimmed by 13 bases and V by 7 bases; bases with no gene match: 18. The whole variable domain, remainder taken from reference TRBV7-2 and TRBJ1-2, is GAGVSQSPSNKVTEKGKDVELRCDPISGHTALYWYRQSLGQGLEFLIYFQGNSAPDKSGLPSDRFSAERTGGSVSTLTIQRTQQEDSAVYLCASTRGEGLYAGTFGSGTRLTVV.

The V call is TRBV6-1, the J call TRBJ1-5, with D uncertain. V lost 4 bases, J lost 0 bases, and 10 bases lay in between. The CDR3 sequence is 15 residues long. Germline CDR1 MNHNS, CDR2 SASEGT. This CDR3 reads CASSAQTYSNQPQHF. CDR3 in DNA: TGTGCCAGCAGTGCTCAGACATATAGCAATCAGCCCCAGCATTTT.

The genes are TRBV7-2 and TRBJ2-3; no firm D call. From germline, CDR1 is SGHTA and CDR2 FQGNSA. The V end lost 3 bases, the J end lost 0 bases, and 4 bases lay between the germline ends. The CDR3 sequence is 13 residues long. The CDR3 sequence: CASSLYSTDTQYF. DNA of the CDR3: TGTGCCAGCAGCTTGTATAGCACAGATACGCAGTATTTT. Together with reference TRBV7-2 and TRBJ2-3, the CDR3 gives the full variable domain: GAGVSQSPSNKVTEKGKDVELRCDPISGHTALYWYRQSLGQGLEFLIYFQGNSAPDKSGLPSDRFSAERTGGSVSTLTIQRTQQEDSAVYLCASSLYSTDTQYFGPGTRLTVL.

Notes on this clone: This CDR3 is also generated by other DNA sequences in the sample. This rearrangement joins TRBV6-1 to TRBJ2-3; 13 bases are shared with TRBD2. The CDR3 contains 15 residues. V lost 6 bases to trimming and J lost 3 bases; unmatched junction nucleotides: 3. Germline V gene sequence: CDR1 MNHNS, CDR2 SASEGT. DNA for the CDR3: TGTGCCAGCAGGTCGGGACTAGCGGGAACAGATACGCAGTATTTT. Its protein product is CASRSGLAGTDTQYF.

About this clone itself: This CDR3 is missing its conserved last phenylalanine or tryptophan, likely due to a read error. This chain uses TRBV19 with TRBJ1-1; D unclear. The CDR3 is 16 amino acids. CDR1 is LNHDA, CDR2 SQIVND, per germline (reference sequence). With 0 bases removed from V and 5 bases from J, the gap between germline ends came to 16 bases. The CDR3 region is CASSIEALTGKTEAFL. The CDR3 DNA sequence: TGTGCCAGTAGTATAGAGGCCTTGACGGGAAAAACTGAAGCTTTCCTT.

The chain combines TRBV20-1 with TRBJ2-3; D not certain. Germline V gene lookup returns CDR1 DFQATT and CDR2 SNEGSKA (reference sequence). The CDR3 is 10 amino acids. CDR3 protein: CSPLTDTQYF. As DNA, the CDR3 is TGCAGCCCACTCACGGATACGCAGTATTTT.